This entry lists 29 T cell receptor beta chains sequenced from one sample in a study of blood T cell repertoires in COVID-19 (TCRdb year 2020). Libraries were made using the immunoSEQ multiplex PCR assay. The source is immuneACCESS, and TCRdb retained only in-frame sequences with V and J called. Part of the clones is not carried over; for the studies checked, unresolved V genes explain less than half of this, and the remainder is unexplained. A total of over 60,000 clones appear in this sample, less than 95% of them only once. Approximately 0.56% of the sample goes to the ten largest clones. Material: peripheral blood. The receptors here all came from a man aged 50 to 59 with COVID-19, enrolled during active disease.

The CDR3 is CASSSGFLSNQPQHF. The DNA of the CDR3 is TGTGCCAGCAGTTCCGGGTTTCTTAGCAATCAGCCCCAGCATTTT. The rearrangement joins TRBV25-1 to TRBJ1-5; D not certain. This CDR3 spans 15 amino acids. From germline, CDR1 is MGHDK and CDR2 SYGVNS. V lost 5 bases to trimming and J lost 0 bases, with 11 bases between them.

The V and J genes are TRBV12-3 or TRBV12-4 and TRBJ1-4; unclear D gene. The V end lost 4 bases, the J end lost 4 bases, and 4 bases lay between the germline ends. The CDR3 is made up of 12 amino acids. The CDR3 DNA follows: TGTGCCAGCAGTTCCGGTAATGAAAAACTGTTTTTT. It encodes CASSSGNEKLFF.

This chain uses TRBV5-6 with TRBJ2-7; TRBD2 might be the D (6 bases). The germline gives CDR1 SGHDT, CDR2 YYEEEE. Trimming removed 3 bases from V and 1 base from J, with 14 bases in between. The CDR3 covers 15 residues. CDR3 amino acids: CASSSRRVMSYEQYF. The CDR3 DNA sequence: TGTGCCAGCAGCTCCCGGAGGGTAATGTCCTACGAGCAGTACTTC.

CDR3 coding DNA: TGTGCCAGCAGCCCTAGCGCCATCGCCTACGAGCAGTACTTC. It is translated as CASSPSAIAYEQYF. The chain combines TRBV13 with TRBJ2-7, with a possible D match to TRBD2 (6 bases). Germline V lookup: CDR1 PRHDT, CDR2 FYEKMQ (reference sequence). The CDR3 totals 14 residues. V shed 5 bases and J shed 2 bases, with 13 bases lying between them.

The chain couples TRBV4-2 to TRBJ2-3, with D unclear. CDR1 and CDR2 from the germline V gene are LGHNA and YNFKEQ. This CDR3 spans 12 amino acids. V lost 0 bases to trimming and J lost 6 bases, with 4 bases between them. In DNA form, the CDR3 reads TGTGCCAGCAGCCAAGATCGGGATACGCAGTATTTT. It yields the protein CASSQDRDTQYF.

The chain joins TRBV7-9 to TRBJ2-1; D might be TRBD2 (6 bases). The CDR3 sequence is 18 residues long. Trimming shortened V by 1 base and J by 0 bases, and 16 bases separated the two germline ends. Germline-derived CDR1 and CDR2 are SEHNR and FQNEAQ (reference sequence). The CDR3 loop reads CASSLGAYSGHSYNEQFF. In nucleotides, the CDR3 is TGTGCCAGCAGCTTAGGGGCCTATAGCGGCCACTCCTACAATGAGCAGTTCTTC.

The genes are TRBV4-1 and TRBJ2-7, with a possible D match to TRBD2 (6 bases). The CDR3 spans 15 residues. Deletions cut 4 bases from V and 6 bases from J, with 19 bases between. Germline CDR1 is MGHRA and CDR2 is YSYEKL. The CDR3 is CASSPQRREASEQYF. For the CDR3, the DNA is TGCGCCAGCAGCCCCCAGCGGAGGGAAGCCTCCGAGCAGTACTTC.

V usage is TRBV2 and J usage is TRBJ1-4, with 9 bases matching TRBD1. CDR3 length: 12 residues. Trimming removed 6 bases from V and 8 bases from J; junction bases left unmatched: 1. Germline V CDR1 and CDR2: SNHLY, FYNNEI. The CDR3 nucleotides are TGTGCCAGCAGGGACAGGGGCGAAAAACTGTTTTTT. This encodes CASRDRGEKLFF.

The rearrangement uses TRBV5-4 and TRBJ2-3; D uncertain. In germline, CDR1 is SGHNT, CDR2 YYREEE (reference sequence). The CDR3 spans 13 residues. Trimming took off 4 bases at V and 0 bases at J, with 6 bases between the two ends. The CDR3 DNA follows: TGTGCCAGCAGCCCAACTAGCACAGATACGCAGTATTTT. Translating gives CASSPTSTDTQYF. Together with reference TRBV5-4 and TRBJ2-3, the CDR3 gives the full variable domain: ETGVTQSPTHLIKTRGQQVTLRCSSQSGHNTVSWYQQALGQGPQFIFQYYREEENGRGNFPPRFSGLQFPNYSSELNVNALELDDSALYLCASSPTSTDTQYFGPGTRLTVL.

This clone was detected once. The chain carries TRBV6-4 and TRBJ2-3, with 8 bases that match TRBD1. The CDR3 extends over 15 amino acids. From germline, CDR1 is MRHNA and CDR2 SNTAGT. J was trimmed by 2 bases and V by 0 bases; bases with no gene match: 1. CDR3 loop: CASSDSRGHTDTQYF. The DNA of the CDR3 is TGTGCCAGCAGTGACTCCAGGGGGCACACAGATACGCAGTATTTT.

V gene TRBV7-2 combines with J gene TRBJ1-6; 7 nucleotides match TRBD1. Germline CDR1 is SGHTA and CDR2 is FQGNSA. The J segment lost 6 bases and the V segment lost 0 bases, leaving 5 bases of the junction unmatched. The CDR3 is 16 residues long. CDR3 residues: CASSLAIRQGNSPLHF. CDR3 nucleotides: TGTGCCAGCAGCTTAGCTATAAGACAGGGTAATTCACCCCTCCACTTT.

The rearrangement uses TRBV24-1 and TRBJ2-1; D perhaps matches TRBD2 (6 bases). V was trimmed by 5 bases and J by 4 bases, leaving 11 bases between them. This CDR3 region has 14 residues. Per the germline V gene, CDR1 is KGHDR and CDR2 is SFDVKD. CDR3 DNA: TGTGCCACCAGTGGGACTACTAGTTACAATGAGCAGTTCTTC. Amino acid sequence: CATSGTTSYNEQFF.

As DNA, the CDR3 is TGCGCCAGCAGCCCTCCTCCTCCCGGACTCAACCATAGCAATCAGCCCCAGCATTTT. This encodes CASSPPPPGLNHSNQPQHF. The V gene is TRBV4-3, the J gene TRBJ1-5; D gene uncertain. Germline values: CDR1 LGHNA, CDR2 YSLEER. Trimming took 4 bases from V and 0 from J, leaving 22 bases between them. The CDR3 totals 19 residues.

The CDR3 reads CASSLGLAGVTIYNEQFF. For the CDR3, the DNA is TGTGCCAGCAGCTTAGGACTAGCGGGAGTGACGATCTACAATGAGCAGTTCTTC. The chain links TRBV7-2 to TRBJ2-1; 12 bases are shared with TRBD2. This CDR3 is built from 18 residues. Germline trimming cut 1 base from V and 3 bases from J; bases unmatched to any gene: 7. From germline, CDR1 is SGHTA and CDR2 FQGNSA.

The chain recombines TRBV27 with TRBJ1-1, with a possible D match to TRBD1 (5 bases). Germline values: CDR1 MNHEY, CDR2 SMNVEV (reference sequence). Trimming took off 6 bases at V and 2 bases at J, with 13 bases between the two ends. The length of the CDR3 is 14 residues. The CDR3: CASSQGFRNTEAFF. The CDR3 DNA is TGTGCCAGCAGCCAGGGTTTTAGAAACACTGAAGCTTTCTTT.

The chain links TRBV2 to TRBJ1-3; D is possibly TRBD1 (5 bases). Trimming left V 8 bases short and J 1 base short, with 24 bases between. Germline V gene lookup returns CDR1 SNHLY and CDR2 FYNNEI. This CDR3 region has 18 residues. CDR3 residues: CASQGVPGPKVSGNTIYF. The CDR3, as DNA: TGTGCCAGCCAAGGGGTACCGGGCCCCAAAGTATCTGGAAACACCATATATTTT.

The sample holds one count of this clone. The chain combines TRBV4-1 with TRBJ1-3; no firm D call. V gave up 0 bases and J gave up 0 bases, with 12 bases separating them. This CDR3 spans 17 amino acids. Germline loops: CDR1 MGHRA, CDR2 YSYEKL. Here the CDR3 reads CASSQDIADSSGNTIYF. In nucleotides, the CDR3 is TGCGCCAGCAGCCAAGACATCGCCGATAGCTCTGGAAACACCATATATTTT.

V is TRBV19 and J is TRBJ2-5; D remains ambiguous. The germline CDR1 and CDR2 sequences are LNHDA and SQIVND (reference sequence). Trimming cost V 3 bases and J 3 bases, with 8 bases left between them. The CDR3 runs 13 residues. The chain's CDR3 is CASSIWLEETQYF. CDR3 nucleotides: TGTGCCAGTAGTATTTGGCTTGAAGAGACCCAGTACTTC.

The chain combines TRBV24-1 with TRBJ2-7; TRBD2 aligns across 8 bases. CDR1 and CDR2 (germline): KGHDR, SFDVKD. With 10 bases clipped from V and 6 bases from J, the junction kept 7 bases outside the gene matches. The CDR3 length is 12 residues. CDR3 loop: CATQRGGVEQYF. The CDR3 DNA sequence: TGTGCCACGCAACGGGGGGGGGTCGAGCAGTACTTC.

The V and J genes are TRBV3-1 (or the pseudogene TRBV3-2) and TRBJ2-5; 8 bases line up with TRBD1. CDR1 is LGHDT and CDR2 is YNNKEL in the germline V gene (reference sequence). The CDR3 runs 15 residues. Trimming at V came to 4 bases and at J to 2 bases, leaving 6 bases not matched to a gene. CDR3 nucleotides: TGTGCCAGCAGCCTAGGACAGGGAGTTCAAGAGACCCAGTACTTC. Translating it yields CASSLGQGVQETQYF.

The rearrangement joins TRBV5-4 to TRBJ1-2; D unclear. Germline CDR1 SGHNT, CDR2 YYREEE (reference sequence). The CDR3 is 13 amino acids. Trimming removed 0 bases at V and 2 bases at J, with 5 bases between. In nucleotides, the CDR3 is TGTGCCAGCAGCTTGGCAGGAAACTATGGCTACACCTTC. Its translation: CASSLAGNYGYTF.

The V call is TRBV6-5, the J call TRBJ2-7; D may be TRBD1 (5 bases). V shed 1 base and J shed 0 bases, with 7 bases lying between them. Germline CDR1 and CDR2: MNHEY and SVGAGI. This CDR3 comprises 14 residues. CDR3 sequence (DNA): TGTGCCAGCAGTTACTACAGGAACTCCTACGAGCAGTACTTC. Amino acid sequence: CASSYYRNSYEQYF.

This clone came up a few times. V gene TRBV10-3 combines with J gene TRBJ1-5, with D unresolved. The V end was cut by 3 bases, the J end by 5 bases, with 8 bases between. CDR3 length: 13 amino acids. Germline-derived CDR1 and CDR2 are ENHRY and SYGVKD. CDR3 nucleotide sequence: TGTGCCATCAGTGATTTAGCAGATCAGCCCCAGCATTTT. Encoded protein: CAISDLADQPQHF.

The genes are TRBV4-2 and TRBJ2-7; 10 nucleotides match TRBD2. This CDR3 has 15 amino acids. The ends lost 3 bases at V and 0 bases at J; junction bases unmatched: 2. Germline loops: CDR1 LGHNA, CDR2 YNFKEQ. CDR3 sequence: CASSQLAGASYEQYF. CDR3 bases: TGTGCCAGCAGCCAGCTAGCGGGAGCCTCCTACGAGCAGTACTTC.

The V gene is TRBV15, the J gene TRBJ2-1; 14 nucleotides agree with TRBD2. The CDR3 is 19 residues long. The ends lost 0 bases at V and 10 bases at J; junction bases unmatched: 14. Germline-derived CDR1 and CDR2 are LNHNV and YYDKDF (reference sequence). The chain's CDR3 is CATSREGPLGGLAGDEQFF. CDR3 bases: TGTGCCACCAGCAGAGAGGGGCCCTTAGGGGGACTAGCGGGAGACGAGCAGTTCTTC.

This chain connects TRBV5-1 to TRBJ2-5; 13 bases map to TRBD2. CDR3 size: 19 residues. Losses at the gene ends were 4 bases for V and 4 bases for J; bases not matched to a gene: 16. Germline values: CDR1 SGHRS, CDR2 YFSETQ. Written as DNA, the CDR3 is TGCGCCAGCAGCCTGGCCCCGGGACTAGCGGGGCTGAGTGGAGAGACCCAGTACTTC. Translated: CASSLAPGLAGLSGETQYF.

As DNA, the CDR3 is TGTGCCACCAGCGCACTAGCGGGAAGGAACACCGGGGAGCTGTTTTTT. Translated, it gives CATSALAGRNTGELFF. This chain uses TRBV15 with TRBJ2-2, with 10 positions matching TRBD2. Germline assignment: CDR1 LNHNV and CDR2 YYDKDF (reference sequence). The CDR3 spans 16 residues. Unmatched junction bases numbered 4, after V lost 5 bases and J lost 1 base.

V gene TRBV27 combines with J gene TRBJ1-5; D unresolved. The CDR3 has 14 residues. With 4 bases removed from V and 6 bases from J, the gap between germline ends came to 13 bases. Per germline, CDR1 MNHEY and CDR2 SMNVEV (reference sequence). The DNA of the CDR3 is TGTGCCAGCAGTTCCCCCGTTAACGGTCAGCCCCAGCATTTT. Amino acids: CASSSPVNGQPQHF.

V and J are TRBV6-6 and TRBJ2-1; D not resolved. This CDR3 comprises 13 residues. The germline CDR1 and CDR2 sequences are MNHNY and SVGAGI (reference sequence). V was trimmed by 6 bases and J by 5 bases, leaving 11 bases between them. CDR3 in amino acids: CASSQMGHNEQFF. The CDR3 region has the DNA TGTGCCAGCAGCCAGATGGGCCACAATGAGCAGTTCTTC.